The present TCR beta chain was sequenced within a study of cytotoxic CD8 clonotypes in ibrutinib-treated CLL. Findings of the study overall: The study found clonality rose at ibrutinib response, then fell toward baseline at progression.

Sequencing sought depths of 1 in 200,000 to 1 in 1 million T cells. Measured with immunoSEQ multiplex PCR; TCRdb has only the in-frame clones, and not every one. The sample has 130,000 or so clones, approximately 77% seen once. CDR3 length: 16 residues. The germline gives CDR1 LNHDA, CDR2 SQIVND (reference sequence). V was cut by 4 bases and J by 0 bases, with 16 bases left in between. About this clone: Its antigen is undetermined.

J is TRBJ2-7 and V is TRBV19, with a tentative D call TRBD2 (7 bases). The clonotype was recovered from a human donor with chronic lymphocytic leukemia. The starting material was PBMCs, obtained after 12 months of ibrutinib treatment. In nucleotides, the CDR3 is TGTGCCAGTAGTACCCCTATGGGGGGGGCCTCCTACGAGCAGTACTTC. This encodes CASSTPMGGASYEQYF.